The present TCR beta chain was sequenced within a study of cytomegalovirus exposure and HLA in healthy donors. A multiplex PCR was run with 60 Vbeta primers and 13 Jbeta primers. Some clones are missing from TCRdb's copy, which holds only in-frame ones; the method was immunoSEQ multiplex PCR. The data show 200,000 to 250,000 clones, with about 77% seen just once and under 2% held by the top ten. Remarks on this clone: Its antigen is currently unknown.

The CDR3 runs to 16 residues. The V gene lost 3 bases and the J gene lost 1 base, with 15 bases spanning the gap. The germline V gene has CDR1 KGHSH and CDR2 LQKENI. Whole-study findings and limits: Follow-up analysis later connected one missense variant in DCLRE1C with trimming of TCR beta V- and J-genes. Accurate prediction of HLA-A and HLA-B alleles (for most subjects) was reportedly achieved from TCR beta sequences. A likely sequencing artifact accounted for one observed cluster of highly shared sequence variants.

This TCR came from a woman aged 25-40 years in good health and CMV-seronegative. The chain employs TRBV18 and TRBJ2-5, with a weak D call TRBD2 (6 bases). Sequenced: PBMCs. CDR3 region: CASSPLMGGFQETQYF. CDR3 sequence (DNA): TGTGCCAGCTCACCTTTGATGGGGGGATTCCAAGAGACCCAGTACTTC.